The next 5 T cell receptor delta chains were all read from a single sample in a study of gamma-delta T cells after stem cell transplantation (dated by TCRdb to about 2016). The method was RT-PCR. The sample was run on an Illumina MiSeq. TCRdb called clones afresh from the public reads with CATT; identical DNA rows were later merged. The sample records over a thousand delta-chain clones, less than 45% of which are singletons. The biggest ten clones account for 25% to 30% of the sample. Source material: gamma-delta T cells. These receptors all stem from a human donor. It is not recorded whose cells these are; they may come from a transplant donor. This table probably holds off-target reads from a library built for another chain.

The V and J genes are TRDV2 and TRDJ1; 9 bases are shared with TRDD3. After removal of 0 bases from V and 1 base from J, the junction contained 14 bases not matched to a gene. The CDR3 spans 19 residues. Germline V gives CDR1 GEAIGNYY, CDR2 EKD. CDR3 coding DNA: TGTGCCTGTGACACCGTGATGGGGGATAGGGGTCAGGGCACCGATAAACTCATCTTT. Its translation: CACDTVMGDRGQGTDKLIF.

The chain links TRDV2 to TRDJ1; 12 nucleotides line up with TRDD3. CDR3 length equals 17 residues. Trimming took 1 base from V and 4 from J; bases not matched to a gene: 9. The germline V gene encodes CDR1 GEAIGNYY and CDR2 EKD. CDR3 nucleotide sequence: TGTGCCTGTGACACAATTCTGGGGGATACGCCGGGCGATAAACTCATCTTT. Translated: CACDTILGDTPGDKLIF.

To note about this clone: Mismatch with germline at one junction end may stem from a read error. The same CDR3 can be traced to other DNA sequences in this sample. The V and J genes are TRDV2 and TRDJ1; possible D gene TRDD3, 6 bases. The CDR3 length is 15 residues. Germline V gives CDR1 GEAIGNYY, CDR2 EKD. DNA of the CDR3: TGTGCCTGTGACACATTACGGATACCGATGGATAAACTCATCTTC. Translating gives CACDTLRIPMDKLIF.

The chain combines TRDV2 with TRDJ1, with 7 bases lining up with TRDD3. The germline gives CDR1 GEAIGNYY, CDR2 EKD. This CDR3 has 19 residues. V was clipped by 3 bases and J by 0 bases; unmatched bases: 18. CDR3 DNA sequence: TGTGCCTGTGACGCCCTAGCTCTGGGGGCCCAGGGGGACACCGATAAACTCATCTTT. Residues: CACDALALGAQGDTDKLIF.

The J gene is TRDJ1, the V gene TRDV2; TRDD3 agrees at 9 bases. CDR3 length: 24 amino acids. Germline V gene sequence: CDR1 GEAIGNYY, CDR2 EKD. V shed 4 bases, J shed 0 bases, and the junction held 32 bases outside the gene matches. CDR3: CACDLLTGGDRGGGYSTYTDKLIF. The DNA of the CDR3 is TGTGCCTGTGATCTATTAACTGGGGGAGATCGCGGCGGCGGATATTCAACGTACACCGATAAACTCATCTTT.